This T cell receptor beta chain was identified in a study of T cell responses to AZD1222 COVID-19 vaccine. Notes on the study in general: Unmutated variant regions are reportedly targeted by nearly half of spike-specific TCRs. Increases in Spike-specific TCR breadth and depth were seen after two AZD1222 doses. There were repertoire samples only from the period after the peak T cell response. AZD1222 recipients seropositive at baseline numbered only five to seven.

Sequencing was performed with immunoSEQ multiplex PCR; in TCRdb, only in-frame clones are kept and a portion is missing. The table shows some 150,000 clones, with approximately 90% occurring only once. CDR3 length: 13 amino acids. Trimming took 0 bases from V and 6 from J, leaving 7 bases between them. From germline, CDR1 is SGDLS and CDR2 YYNGEE. Comment on this clone: No antigen is known for it.

The genes are TRBV9 and TRBJ2-1; D uncertain. The sequencing used peripheral blood, collected on day 0 of AZD1222 vaccination. The origin of this receptor is an adult in good health. The CDR3, as DNA: TGTGCCAGCAGCGTAGGGCTTATCAATGAGCAGTTCTTC. It codes for CASSVGLINEQFF.